These 9 T cell receptor beta chains were sequenced from one sample in a study of blood T cells in healthy people across ages (dated by TCRdb to the mid-2010s). The library relied on 5' RACE. The reads were generated on an Illumina HiSeq 2500. A second PCR of roughly 6 to 11 cycles was run with a J-beta primer mix and a sample-barcoded 5' primer. TCRdb took the public reads, trimmed them with fastp at Q25, ran MiXCR for clone calling and kept in-frame beta chains. Each CDR3 protein gets just one entry, which takes the most common genes and DNA from the rows behind it. The sample includes 700,000 to 850,000 distinct CDR3 sequences, with about 53% observed a single time. The leading ten clones occupy around 40% of the sample. The sample consisted of blood. These TCRs come from an elderly man in good health.

This chain joins TRBV15 and TRBJ2-3, with a possible D match to TRBD1 (6 bases). CDR1 and CDR2 (germline): LNHNV, YYDKDF (reference sequence). The CDR3 consists of 16 residues. V was shortened by 1 base and J by 5 bases, with 16 bases between the two germline ends. CDR3 coding DNA: TGTGCCACCAGCAGAGGAGGGACACGCCGAGGAGATACGCAGTATTTT. Protein sequence: CATSRGGTRRGDTQYF. The full variable domain, with the rest looked up from reference TRBV15 and TRBJ2-3, is DAMVIQNPRYQVTQFGKPVTLSCSQTLNHNVMYWYQQKSSQAPKLLFHYYDKDFNNEADTPDNFQSRRPNTSFCFLDIRSPGLGDTAMYLCATSRGGTRRGDTQYFGPGTRLTVL.

The table lists this clonotype with many counts. A much larger clonotype is one base distant, so this may be a read error. The chain has TRBV4-1 and TRBJ2-5; D possibly corresponds to TRBD1 (6 bases). The CDR3 loop spans 14 amino acids. CDR1 and CDR2 from the germline V gene are MGHRA and YSYEKL. V was pared by 4 bases and J by 11 bases, with 20 bases between. The DNA for the CDR3 is TGCGCCAGCAGCCGAGAGACAGGCGACAATGAGCAGTACTTC. It specifies CASSRETGDNEQYF.

This clonotype was recorded a few times. The rearrangement joins TRBV10-3 to TRBJ1-1; D gene ambiguous. Per the germline V gene, CDR1 is ENHRY and CDR2 is SYGVKD. V gave up 8 bases and J gave up 1 base, with 11 bases separating them. CDR3 length equals 13 residues. The DNA of the CDR3 is TGTGCCATCTCTTCGTCCCAGAACACTGAAGCTTTCTTT. Translating it yields CAISSSQNTEAFF.

This clonotype was observed a few times. The gene calls are TRBV12-3 or TRBV12-4 and TRBJ2-1, with D possibly matching TRBD2 (6 bases). V was shortened by 5 bases and J by 13 bases, with 24 bases between the two germline ends. This CDR3 has 15 residues. Here the CDR3 DNA reads TGTGCCAGCAGTACCCCCGGGAGCATCGAAGGGAAACAGTTCTTC. As protein: CASSTPGSIEGKQFF.

This clonotype has only a few counts. The V and J genes are TRBV6-1 and TRBJ2-1; 10 nucleotides line up with TRBD2. CDR1 and CDR2 from the germline V gene are MNHNS and SASEGT. The CDR3 runs to 15 residues. V shed 4 bases and J 9 bases; nucleotides not matched to a gene: 9. The CDR3 coding sequence is TGTGCCAGCAGTGGGGCTAGCGGGAGCTTCTCTGAGCAGTTCTTC. It translates to CASSGASGSFSEQFF.

This clonotype appeared a few times. The chain has TRBV7-8 and TRBJ2-1, with 10 nucleotides matching TRBD2. The CDR3 consists of 16 residues. Trimming took 3 bases from V and 2 from J; bases not matched to a gene: 4. Germline CDR1 reads SGHVS; CDR2 reads FQNEAQ. CDR3 sequence (DNA): TGTGCCAGCAGCTTGACTAGCGGGTCACCCTACAATGAGCAGTTCTTC. This gives the protein CASSLTSGSPYNEQFF. The whole variable domain, remainder taken from reference TRBV7-8 and TRBJ2-1, is GAGVSQSPRYKVAKRGQDVALRCDPISGHVSLFWYQQALGQGPEFLTYFQNEAQLDKSGLPSDRFFAERPEGSVSTLKIQRTQQEDSAVYLCASSLTSGSPYNEQFFGPGTRLTVL.

The V gene is TRBV9, the J gene TRBJ2-5; 9 bases align to TRBD2. The CDR3 spans 21 residues. The V segment lost 0 bases and the J segment 11 bases; nucleotides outside the gene matches: 29. The germline gives CDR1 SGDLS, CDR2 YYNGEE. Here the CDR3 DNA reads TGTGCCAGCAGCGTAGCCACAGGGACCCGGGTAGCGGGAGTCCTAGACAATGAGCAGTACTTC. Its translation: CASSVATGTRVAGVLDNEQYF.

This chain connects TRBV10-3 to TRBJ2-5; D is possibly TRBD1 (6 bases). CDR3 length: 13 residues. Germline-derived CDR1 and CDR2 are ENHRY and SYGVKD. Trimming removed 3 bases at V and 13 bases at J, with 18 bases between. The DNA of the CDR3 is TGTGCCATCAGTGATCTACAGGGTAGTCTCTTGTACTTC. Protein product: CAISDLQGSLLYF.

This clonotype has more than one count but fewer than ten. The chain combines TRBV9 with TRBJ2-3; no definite D call. CDR3 length: 14 amino acids. The germline V gene has CDR1 SGDLS and CDR2 YYNGEE. With 0 bases removed from V and 2 bases from J, the gap between germline ends came to 7 bases. CDR3 in amino acids: CASSVEVFTDTQYF. CDR3 DNA: TGTGCCAGCAGCGTAGAAGTGTTCACAGATACGCAGTATTTT.